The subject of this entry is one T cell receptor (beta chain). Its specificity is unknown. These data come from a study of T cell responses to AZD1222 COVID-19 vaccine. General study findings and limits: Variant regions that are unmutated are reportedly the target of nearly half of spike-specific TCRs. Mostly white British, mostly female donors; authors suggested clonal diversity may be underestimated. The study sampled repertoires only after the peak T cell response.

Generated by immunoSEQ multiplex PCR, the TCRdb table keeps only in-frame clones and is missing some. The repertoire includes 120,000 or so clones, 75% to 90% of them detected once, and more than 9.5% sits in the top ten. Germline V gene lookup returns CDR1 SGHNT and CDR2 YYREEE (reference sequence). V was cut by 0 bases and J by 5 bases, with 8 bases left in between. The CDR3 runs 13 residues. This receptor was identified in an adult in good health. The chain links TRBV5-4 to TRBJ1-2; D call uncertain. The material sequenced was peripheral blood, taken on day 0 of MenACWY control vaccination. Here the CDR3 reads CASSLDNQYGYTF. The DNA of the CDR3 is TGTGCCAGCAGCTTGGACAACCAGTATGGCTACACCTTC.